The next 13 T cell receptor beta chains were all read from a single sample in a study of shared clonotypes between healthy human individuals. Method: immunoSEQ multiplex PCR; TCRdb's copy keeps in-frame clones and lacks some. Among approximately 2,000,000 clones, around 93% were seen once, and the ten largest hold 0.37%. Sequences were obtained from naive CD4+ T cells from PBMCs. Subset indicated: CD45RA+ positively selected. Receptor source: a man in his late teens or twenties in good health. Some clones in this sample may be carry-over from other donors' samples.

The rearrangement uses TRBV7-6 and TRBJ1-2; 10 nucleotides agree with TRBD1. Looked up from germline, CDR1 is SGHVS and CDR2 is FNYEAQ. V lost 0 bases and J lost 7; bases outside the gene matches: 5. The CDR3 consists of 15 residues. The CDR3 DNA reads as TGTGCCAGCAGCTTAGCGGGGACAGGGGCAGGTGGCTACACCTTC. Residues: CASSLAGTGAGGYTF.

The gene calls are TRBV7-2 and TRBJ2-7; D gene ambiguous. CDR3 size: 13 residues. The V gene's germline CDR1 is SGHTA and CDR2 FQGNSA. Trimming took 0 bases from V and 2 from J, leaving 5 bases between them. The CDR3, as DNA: TGTGCCAGCAGCTTAGCGGTGGCCTACGAGCAGTACTTC. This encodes CASSLAVAYEQYF.

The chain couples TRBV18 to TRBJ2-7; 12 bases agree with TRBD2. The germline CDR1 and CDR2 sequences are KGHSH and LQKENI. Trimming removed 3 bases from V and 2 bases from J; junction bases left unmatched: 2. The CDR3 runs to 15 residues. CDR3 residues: CASSPSSGRAYEQYF. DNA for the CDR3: TGTGCCAGCTCACCGTCTAGCGGGAGGGCCTACGAGCAGTACTTC. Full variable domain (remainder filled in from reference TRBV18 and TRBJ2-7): NAGVMQNPRHLVRRRGQEARLRCSPMKGHSHVYWYRQLPEEGLKFMVYLQKENIIDESGMPKERFSAEFPKEGPSILRIQQVVRGDSAAYFCASSPSSGRAYEQYFGPGTRLTVT.

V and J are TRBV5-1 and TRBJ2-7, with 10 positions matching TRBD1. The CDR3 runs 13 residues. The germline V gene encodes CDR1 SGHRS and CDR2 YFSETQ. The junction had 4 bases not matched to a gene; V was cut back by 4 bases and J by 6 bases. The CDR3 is CASSPDRGREQYF. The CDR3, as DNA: TGCGCCAGCAGCCCAGACAGGGGGCGCGAGCAGTACTTC.

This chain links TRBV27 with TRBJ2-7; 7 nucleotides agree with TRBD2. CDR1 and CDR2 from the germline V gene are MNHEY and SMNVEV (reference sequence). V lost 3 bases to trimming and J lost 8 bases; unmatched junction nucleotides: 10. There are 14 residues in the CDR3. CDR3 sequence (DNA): TGTGCCAGCAGTTTGTTGGGCGGGAGTGGCCAGCAGTACTTC. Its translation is CASSLLGGSGQQYF.

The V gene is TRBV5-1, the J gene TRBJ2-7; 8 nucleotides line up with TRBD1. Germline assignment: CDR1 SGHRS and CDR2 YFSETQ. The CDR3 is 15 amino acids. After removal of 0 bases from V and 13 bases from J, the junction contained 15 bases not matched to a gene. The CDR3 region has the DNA TGCGCCAGCAGCTTGGTGATCGGCAATGACAGGGGTTCATACTTC. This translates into CASSLVIGNDRGSYF.

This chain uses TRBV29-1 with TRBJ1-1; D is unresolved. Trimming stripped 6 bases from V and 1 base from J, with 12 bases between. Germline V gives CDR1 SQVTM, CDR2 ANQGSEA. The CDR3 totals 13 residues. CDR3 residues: CSVETPRNTEAFF. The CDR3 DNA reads TGCAGCGTGGAAACCCCGCGGAACACTGAAGCTTTCTTT.

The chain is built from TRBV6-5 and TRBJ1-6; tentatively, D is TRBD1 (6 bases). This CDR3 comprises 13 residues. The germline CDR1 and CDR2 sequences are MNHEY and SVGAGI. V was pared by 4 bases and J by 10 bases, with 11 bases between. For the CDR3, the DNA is TGTGCCAGCAGTTTTGCAGGGGACTCACCCCTCCACTTT. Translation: CASSFAGDSPLHF.

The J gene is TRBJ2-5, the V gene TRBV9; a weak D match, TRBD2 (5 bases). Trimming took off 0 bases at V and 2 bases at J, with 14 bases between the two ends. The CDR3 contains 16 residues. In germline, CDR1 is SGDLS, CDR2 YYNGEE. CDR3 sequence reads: CASSVGLATGQETQYF. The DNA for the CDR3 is TGTGCCAGCAGCGTAGGTCTGGCTACGGGGCAAGAGACCCAGTACTTC.

The CDR3 here is CASSSPGQGVNEQYF. Written as DNA, the CDR3 is TGTGCCAGCAGTTCACCGGGACAGGGTGTCAACGAGCAGTACTTC. This rearrangement joins TRBV28 to TRBJ2-7, with 9 bases identical to TRBD1. The germline V gene has CDR1 MDHEN and CDR2 SYDVKM. Unmatched junction bases numbered 9, after V lost 4 bases and J lost 5 bases. This CDR3 comprises 15 residues.

In DNA form, the CDR3 reads TGCGCCAGCAGTGAGGACAGGGCTTTGGGCTACACCTTC. Protein product: CASSEDRALGYTF. The rearrangement links TRBV10-2 to TRBJ1-2; 7 positions match TRBD1. The V gene end was trimmed by 2 bases and the J gene end by 8 bases; junction bases not matched to a gene: 5. Germline values: CDR1 WSHSY, CDR2 SAAADI. The CDR3 has 13 amino acids.

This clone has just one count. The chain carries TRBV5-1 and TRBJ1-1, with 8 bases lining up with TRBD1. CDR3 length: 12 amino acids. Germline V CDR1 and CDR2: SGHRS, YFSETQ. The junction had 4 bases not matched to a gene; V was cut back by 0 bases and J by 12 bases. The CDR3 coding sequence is TGCGCCAGCAGCTTGGACAGGGGGTTGACTTTCTTT. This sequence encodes CASSLDRGLTFF.

CDR3 amino acids: CASSGPTGLVRETQYF. Here the CDR3 DNA reads TGTGCCAGCAGTGGACCGACAGGGTTGGTTCGAGAGACCCAGTACTTC. The chain has TRBV2 and TRBJ2-5, with TRBD1 matching 7 bases. Germline V gene lookup returns CDR1 SNHLY and CDR2 FYNNEI. The V and J ends lost 4 bases and 4 bases, in that order; junction bases with no gene match: 12. There are 16 residues in the CDR3.